Listed here are 31 T cell receptor beta chains from one sample, sequenced in a study of CD8+ T cells in alopecia areata. Following RNA extraction, reverse transcription yielded cDNA that acted as the sequencing template. Method: immunoSEQ multiplex PCR; TCRdb's copy keeps in-frame clones and lacks some. The profile covers approximately 130,000 clones, with 40% to 55% appearing a single time and about 10% taken by the ten largest. Sequenced material: NKG2D-low CD8+ T cells sorted from blood. The receptors shown here come from a human donor with alopecia areata.

The chain links TRBV27 to TRBJ2-3; 9 bases match TRBD2. Unmatched junction bases numbered 5, after V lost 5 bases and J lost 2 bases. CDR3 length: 15 amino acids. From germline, CDR1 is MNHEY and CDR2 SMNVEV (reference sequence). This chain's CDR3 is CASSVTSGATDTQYF. As DNA, the CDR3 is TGTGCCAGCAGTGTGACTAGCGGAGCCACAGATACGCAGTATTTT.

This clone was counted a single time. J is TRBJ2-3 and V is TRBV5-1; D remains unclear. Looked up from germline, CDR1 is SGHRS and CDR2 is YFSETQ. CDR3 length: 14 residues. Deletions cut 6 bases from V and 0 bases from J, with 11 bases between. CDR3 region: CASTSGLSTDTQYF. The CDR3 nucleotides read TGCGCCAGCACCTCCGGGCTCAGCACAGATACGCAGTATTTT.

The chain links TRBV6-6 to TRBJ2-7; tentative D call: TRBD2 (5 bases). V gave up 4 bases and J gave up 2 bases, with 6 bases separating them. The germline V gene encodes CDR1 MNHNY and CDR2 SVGAGI (reference sequence). This CDR3 has 12 amino acids. The chain's CDR3 is CASSFGAYEQYF. In DNA, the CDR3 is TGTGCCAGCAGTTTCGGGGCCTACGAGCAGTACTTC.

This clone was counted between two and nine times. The sample has other DNA sequences that encode this CDR3 too. This chain uses TRBV7-9 with TRBJ2-3; the D is unclear. Germline V gene data show CDR1 as SEHNR and CDR2 as FQNEAQ (reference sequence). The V end was cut by 4 bases, the J end by 3 bases, with 5 bases between. The CDR3 has 12 residues. The CDR3 DNA is TGTGCCAGCAGCTCTTTGACAGATACGCAGTATTTT. Translated: CASSSLTDTQYF.

Here the CDR3 reads CSVDRFASSDGYTF. CDR3 sequence (DNA): TGCAGCGTTGATAGGTTCGCCTCCAGTGATGGCTACACCTTC. This rearrangement joins TRBV29-1 to TRBJ1-2; no definite D call. Trimming took off 3 bases at V and 6 bases at J, with 17 bases between the two ends. The CDR3 extends over 14 amino acids. Germline CDR1 and CDR2: SQVTM and ANQGSEA.

The chain links TRBV5-6 to TRBJ2-7; D is perhaps TRBD1 (5 bases). Germline assignment: CDR1 SGHDT and CDR2 YYEEEE. V was pared by 0 bases and J by 2 bases, with 6 bases between. This CDR3 spans 13 amino acids. The chain's CDR3 is CASSLGTTYEQYF. The DNA for the CDR3 is TGTGCCAGCAGCTTGGGGACAACCTACGAGCAGTACTTC.

V is TRBV29-1 and J is TRBJ1-2; D remains ambiguous. CDR1 SQVTM and CDR2 ANQGSEA come from the germline V gene. Trimming removed 2 bases at V and 6 bases at J, with 1 base between. This CDR3 is 9 amino acids long. The DNA of the CDR3 is TGCAGCGTTGAACATGGCTACACCTTC. Protein: CSVEHGYTF.

J is TRBJ2-5 and V is TRBV29-1; D could derive from TRBD1 or TRBD2 (5 bases each). CDR1 SQVTM and CDR2 ANQGSEA come from the germline V gene. V was clipped by 1 base and J by 5 bases, with 8 bases between them. This CDR3 spans 12 amino acids. The CDR3 spells CSVEGGKETQYF. DNA of the CDR3: TGCAGCGTTGAAGGGGGGAAGGAGACCCAGTACTTC. Full variable domain (remainder filled in from reference TRBV29-1 and TRBJ2-5): SAVISQKPSRDICQRGTSLTIQCQVDSQVTMMFWYRQQPGQSLTLIATANQGSEATYESGFVIDKFPISRPNLTFSTLTVSNMSPEDSSIYLCSVEGGKETQYFGPGTRLLVL.

V is TRBV27 and J is TRBJ1-1, with 8 bases lining up with TRBD1. Looked up from germline, CDR1 is MNHEY and CDR2 is SMNVEV (reference sequence). V gave up 6 bases and J gave up 10 bases; unmatched junction bases: 4. The CDR3 runs 11 residues. CDR3 amino acids: CASRGQERAFF. CDR3 in DNA: TGTGCCAGCAGGGGACAGGAAAGAGCTTTCTTT.

This chain links TRBV4-2 with TRBJ2-7; 8 nucleotides align to TRBD1. The CDR3 runs to 14 residues. Germline CDR1 LGHNA, CDR2 YNFKEQ. Trimming cost V 5 bases and J 3 bases; bases outside gene matches: 6. Written as DNA, the CDR3 is TGTGCCAGCAGCGCCGGGACAGGAGGCTACGAGCAGTACTTC. Its protein is CASSAGTGGYEQYF.

As for this clone: This sample includes further DNA sequences coding for the same CDR3. The chain uses TRBV29-1 and TRBJ2-5; D is unresolved. This CDR3 has 10 amino acids. Germline values: CDR1 SQVTM, CDR2 ANQGSEA. Trimming pared 6 bases from V and 4 bases from J, leaving 6 bases between. CDR3 nucleotides: TGCAGCGTGGGTGGAGAGACCCAGTACTTC. Its translation: CSVGGETQYF. The complete variable domain, with remaining parts taken from reference TRBV29-1 and TRBJ2-5, reads SAVISQKPSRDICQRGTSLTIQCQVDSQVTMMFWYRQQPGQSLTLIATANQGSEATYESGFVIDKFPISRPNLTFSTLTVSNMSPEDSSIYLCSVGGETQYFGPGTRLLVL.

This clone appeared a single time. The gene calls are TRBV29-1 and TRBJ2-7, with TRBD1 matching over 7 bases. CDR1 SQVTM and CDR2 ANQGSEA come from the germline V gene. The ends lost 2 bases at V and 0 bases at J; junction bases unmatched: 4. The CDR3 runs 14 residues. The CDR3 region has the DNA TGCAGCGTTGAAAGACAGGGAAGCTCCTACGAGCAGTACTTC. It is translated as CSVERQGSSYEQYF.

This clone was counted only a few times. The V and J genes are TRBV7-2 and TRBJ2-7; 7 nucleotides align to TRBD2. With 5 bases clipped from V and 5 bases from J, the junction kept 15 bases outside the gene matches. The CDR3 length is 16 residues. Germline V lookup: CDR1 SGHTA, CDR2 FQGNSA. CDR3 sequence (DNA): TGTGCCAGCAGCCCGGAAGGCGCGGGAGCCCCCCACGAGCAGTACTTC. It yields the protein CASSPEGAGAPHEQYF.

The gene calls are TRBV30 and TRBJ2-7; D is perhaps TRBD2 (6 bases). V was cut by 4 bases and J by 6 bases, with 16 bases left in between. The CDR3 length is 13 residues. Germline-derived CDR1 and CDR2 are GTSNPN and SVGIG (reference sequence). The CDR3 loop is CAWIRSPGGEQYF. The CDR3 nucleotides are TGTGCCTGGATAAGGTCCCCCGGGGGCGAGCAGTACTTC.

This chain connects TRBV29-1 to TRBJ2-7, with 7 bases lining up with TRBD1. Per germline, CDR1 SQVTM and CDR2 ANQGSEA. The ends lost 6 bases at V and 0 bases at J; junction bases unmatched: 5. The CDR3 is 13 amino acids. CDR3 sequence: CSVDRENSYEQYF. Here the CDR3 DNA reads TGCAGCGTCGACAGGGAAAACTCCTACGAGCAGTACTTC.

The rearrangement uses TRBV2 and TRBJ2-7, with 8 nucleotides matching TRBD1. CDR1 is SNHLY, CDR2 FYNNEI, per germline. Unmatched junction bases numbered 15, after V lost 8 bases and J lost 9 bases. The CDR3 sequence is 14 residues long. The CDR3: CASQDRVGQGRQYF. In DNA, the CDR3 is TGTGCCAGCCAGGACAGGGTAGGGCAGGGACGGCAGTACTTC.

The chain links TRBV11-2 to TRBJ2-7; D gene unclear. The ends were cut back, 4 bases at V and 2 bases at J, with 12 bases in the middle. The CDR3 is 14 residues long. Germline V CDR1 and CDR2: SGHAT, FQNNGV. The CDR3 is CASSSNTLPYEQYF. The DNA of the CDR3 is TGTGCCAGCAGCTCGAACACGCTCCCCTACGAGCAGTACTTC.

This clone was recorded a few times. The chain carries TRBV5-4 and TRBJ1-1; D uncertain. Germline assignment: CDR1 SGHNT and CDR2 YYREEE (reference sequence). The V and J ends lost 6 bases and 5 bases respectively, with 14 bases between them. The CDR3 runs to 13 residues. Here the CDR3 DNA reads TGTGCCAGCACCAATGTTTTGGGTACTGAAGCTTTCTTT. It specifies CASTNVLGTEAFF.

As for this clone: This likely comes from a read error, as the CDR3 has no conserved phenylalanine or tryptophan at its end. Because the CDR3's place on the DNA is in doubt, the DNA is left out and the CDR3 is given as listed by TCRdb. The chain employs TRBV23-1 and TRBJ2-7. TRBV23-1 is filed as an ORF, its function uncertain. The CDR3 region is 9 residues in length, termini included. The CDR3 sequence: CASSLLTHR.

The chain links TRBV30 to TRBJ2-5, with TRBD1 identical over 7 bases. The CDR3 covers 13 residues. Per germline, CDR1 GTSNPN and CDR2 SVGIG (reference sequence). The trim removed 4 bases at V and 1 base at J, leaving 3 bases unmatched. The chain's CDR3 is CAWTRDSQETQYF. DNA of the CDR3: TGTGCCTGGACACGGGACAGCCAAGAGACCCAGTACTTC.

As DNA, the CDR3 is TGCGCCAGAGCGGGGGTAATCGTTCGGAATGAGCAGTTCTTC. It codes for CARAGVIVRNEQFF. The chain combines TRBV23-1 with TRBJ2-1; the match to TRBD2 covers 8 bases. TRBV23-1 is marked as an open reading frame, function uncertain. V trimming: 9 bases; J trimming: 7 bases; junction bases outside the gene matches: 11. The CDR3 sequence is 14 residues long.

The CDR3 region is CASSQEAGPYEQYF. CDR3 coding DNA: TGCGCCAGCAGCCAAGAGGCAGGGCCCTACGAGCAGTACTTC. The chain joins TRBV4-1 to TRBJ2-7; possible D gene TRBD1, 5 bases. The CDR3 extends over 14 amino acids. Germline V gene lookup returns CDR1 MGHRA and CDR2 YSYEKL. Trimming cost V 0 bases and J 2 bases, with 8 bases left between them.

This clone was observed a few times. This sequence joins TRBV29-1 and TRBJ1-1, with D hard to call. Germline V CDR1 and CDR2: SQVTM, ANQGSEA. V was trimmed by 6 bases and J by 9 bases, leaving 17 bases between them. This CDR3 region has 12 residues. The CDR3 sequence is CSVLGNREQAFF. CDR3 in DNA: TGCAGCGTCCTCGGAAACCGGGAGCAAGCTTTCTTT. Looking up the rest from reference TRBV29-1 and TRBJ1-1 gives the full variable domain: SAVISQKPSRDICQRGTSLTIQCQVDSQVTMMFWYRQQPGQSLTLIATANQGSEATYESGFVIDKFPISRPNLTFSTLTVSNMSPEDSSIYLCSVLGNREQAFFGQGTRLTVV.

The rearrangement uses TRBV7-6 and TRBJ2-5; weak D call: TRBD1 (6 bases). The CDR3 runs to 15 residues. Trimming stripped 2 bases from V and 5 bases from J, with 15 bases between. Per germline, CDR1 SGHVS and CDR2 FNYEAQ. The CDR3 region is CASSLLQGHRETQYF. In DNA, the CDR3 is TGTGCCAGCAGCTTATTACAGGGACATCGGGAGACCCAGTACTTC.

CDR3 loop: CSVEVEPYEQYF. CDR3 DNA: TGCAGCGTTGAAGTGGAGCCCTACGAGCAGTACTTC. The chain uses TRBV29-1 and TRBJ2-7, with no clear D. Per germline, CDR1 SQVTM and CDR2 ANQGSEA. CDR3 length: 12 amino acids. V dropped 1 base and J dropped 2 bases, with 6 bases sitting between them.

As for this clone: The same CDR3 can be traced to other DNA sequences in this sample. V usage is TRBV29-1 and J usage is TRBJ2-5, with D perhaps matching TRBD2 (6 bases). The germline V gene has CDR1 SQVTM and CDR2 ANQGSEA. V gave up 3 bases and J gave up 1 base, with 9 bases separating them. The CDR3 covers 13 residues. CDR3 sequence: CSVDSGPQETQYF. The CDR3 DNA follows: TGCAGCGTTGACAGCGGGCCCCAAGAGACCCAGTACTTC. Supplemented by reference TRBV29-1 and TRBJ2-5, the full variable domain reads SAVISQKPSRDICQRGTSLTIQCQVDSQVTMMFWYRQQPGQSLTLIATANQGSEATYESGFVIDKFPISRPNLTFSTLTVSNMSPEDSSIYLCSVDSGPQETQYFGPGTRLLVL.

V usage is TRBV20-1 and J usage is TRBJ2-1; D not resolved. V dropped 5 bases and J dropped 5 bases, with 4 bases sitting between them. The CDR3 is 10 amino acids. Germline CDR1 reads DFQATT; CDR2 reads SNEGSKA (reference sequence). CDR3 in amino acids: CSAGNNEQFF. Here the CDR3 DNA reads TGCAGTGCTGGGAACAATGAGCAGTTCTTC.

Details on this clone: Other DNA sequences of this sample code for an identical CDR3. V gene TRBV4-1 combines with J gene TRBJ2-6; D gene ambiguous. V lost 3 bases and J 4 bases, leaving 4 bases between the germline ends. The V gene's germline CDR1 is MGHRA and CDR2 YSYEKL. CDR3 length: 13 amino acids. The CDR3 region is CASSQVGANVLTF. The CDR3 DNA follows: TGCGCCAGCAGCCAGGTCGGGGCCAACGTCCTGACTTTC.

The sample holds a few counts of this clone. This chain links TRBV6-6 with TRBJ2-7; perhaps TRBD1 as D (6 bases). The germline V gene encodes CDR1 MNHNY and CDR2 SVGAGI (reference sequence). Deletions cut 9 bases from V and 5 bases from J, with 20 bases between. The CDR3 runs to 14 residues. This CDR3 is CASKTGTPQDEQYF. DNA of the CDR3: TGTGCCAGTAAGACCGGGACACCCCAGGACGAGCAGTACTTC.

This chain connects TRBV5-1 to TRBJ1-1; D not resolved. The CDR3 runs 16 residues. Germline V lookup: CDR1 SGHRS, CDR2 YFSETQ. V was clipped by 4 bases and J by 4 bases, with 20 bases between them. This CDR3 is CASSLETGGLLTEAFF. CDR3 coding DNA: TGCGCCAGCAGCCTCGAAACGGGAGGTCTGCTCACTGAAGCTTTCTTT.

The rearrangement joins TRBV29-1 to TRBJ1-2, with D unclear. The CDR3 covers 13 residues. V was trimmed by 7 bases and J by 3 bases, leaving 15 bases between them. Germline V lookup: CDR1 SQVTM, CDR2 ANQGSEA. CDR3 nucleotide sequence: TGCAGCGCCGAGCGGTCCGGAGACTATGGCTACACCTTC. It encodes CSAERSGDYGYTF. Variable domain in full (rest from reference TRBV29-1 and TRBJ1-2): SAVISQKPSRDICQRGTSLTIQCQVDSQVTMMFWYRQQPGQSLTLIATANQGSEATYESGFVIDKFPISRPNLTFSTLTVSNMSPEDSSIYLCSAERSGDYGYTFGSGTRLTVV.